The 14 T cell receptor beta chains below were found in one sample sequenced in a study of blood T cell repertoires in COVID-19. Assay: immunoSEQ multiplex PCR; the TCRdb copy retains only in-frame clones and omits some. The sample records hundreds of thousands of clones, around 88% being singletons. Sequenced material: peripheral blood. These receptors were obtained from a woman aged 25-40 years who had recovered from COVID-19.

V is TRBV4-2 and J is TRBJ2-1, with TRBD1 matching 12 bases. The germline CDR1 and CDR2 sequences are LGHNA and YNFKEQ. This CDR3 has 17 amino acids. The J segment lost 10 bases and the V segment lost 5 bases, leaving 15 bases of the junction unmatched. The CDR3 sequence: CASSNSGTGGSRGEQFF. As DNA, the CDR3 is TGTGCCAGCAGCAACTCCGGGACAGGGGGCTCCAGGGGCGAGCAGTTCTTC.

The chain uses TRBV5-1 and TRBJ2-2; D remains unclear. This CDR3 contains 14 residues. V shed 0 bases and J shed 1 base, with 4 bases lying between them. Germline V CDR1 and CDR2: SGHRS, YFSETQ. The chain's CDR3 is CASSLGQNTGELFF. CDR3 bases: TGCGCCAGCAGCTTGGGACAGAACACCGGGGAGCTGTTTTTT.

The chain has TRBV6-6 and TRBJ2-7; TRBD1 is a possible D gene (6 bases). Trimming pared 6 bases from V and 6 bases from J, leaving 9 bases between. CDR3 length equals 11 residues. Germline values: CDR1 MNHNY, CDR2 SVGAGI (reference sequence). The CDR3 sequence: CASRDRSEQYF. CDR3 nucleotide sequence: TGTGCCAGCAGGGACAGAAGCGAGCAGTACTTC.

The chain is built from TRBV27 and TRBJ2-2; 12 positions match TRBD2. The CDR3 loop spans 17 amino acids. Germline trimming cut 4 bases from V and 3 bases from J; bases unmatched to any gene: 6. Germline CDR1 reads MNHEY; CDR2 reads SMNVEV (reference sequence). The CDR3 here is CASSSGLAGFDTGELFF. The CDR3 DNA reads TGTGCCAGCAGTTCAGGACTAGCGGGATTTGACACCGGGGAGCTGTTTTTT.

V usage is TRBV6-5 and J usage is TRBJ2-7; perhaps TRBD1 as D (6 bases). The germline gives CDR1 MNHEY, CDR2 SVGAGI. This CDR3 is built from 14 residues. With 6 bases removed from V and 2 bases from J, the gap between germline ends came to 14 bases. DNA for the CDR3: TGTGCCAGCAGCCAACGCAGGGGCCCCTACGAGCAGTACTTC. As protein: CASSQRRGPYEQYF.

CDR3 protein: CASSESTGSYEQYF. As DNA, the CDR3 is TGCGCCAGCAGTGAGTCAACAGGGTCCTACGAGCAGTACTTC. The V and J genes are TRBV10-1 and TRBJ2-7; possibly TRBD1 for D (6 bases). The CDR3 covers 14 residues. Per germline, CDR1 WNHNN and CDR2 SYGVQD (reference sequence). Trimming left V 0 bases short and J 1 base short, with 7 bases between.

CDR3 sequence: CASSPGGITGELFF. In nucleotides, the CDR3 is TGTGCCAGCAGCCCCGGGGGTATCACCGGGGAGCTGTTTTTT. This chain connects TRBV6-5 to TRBJ2-2; the D gene is possibly TRBD2 (6 bases). Between the trimmed V and J ends, which lost 6 bases and 4 bases, there was a span of 12 bases. CDR3 size: 14 residues. The germline gives CDR1 MNHEY, CDR2 SVGAGI.

The chain links TRBV27 to TRBJ2-3; the match to TRBD2 covers 10 bases. Germline CDR1 MNHEY, CDR2 SMNVEV (reference sequence). The CDR3 runs to 15 residues. The V gene end was trimmed by 5 bases and the J gene end by 7 bases; junction bases not matched to a gene: 9. CDR3 nucleotides: TGTGCCAGCAGTCCCTCCGGGACTAGCGCGAATACGCAGTATTTT. It translates to CASSPSGTSANTQYF.

The chain links TRBV27 to TRBJ2-7; possibly TRBD1 for D (5 bases). Trimming removed 0 bases at V and 5 bases at J, with 11 bases between. The CDR3 runs 14 residues. Germline V gives CDR1 MNHEY, CDR2 SMNVEV (reference sequence). CDR3 residues: CASSLSYRFDEQYF. CDR3 bases: TGTGCCAGCAGTTTATCCTACAGGTTCGACGAGCAGTACTTC.

The chain is built from TRBV7-9 and TRBJ2-5; a weak D match, TRBD1 (6 bases). V lost 4 bases to trimming and J lost 3 bases, with 12 bases between them. Germline V gene sequence: CDR1 SEHNR, CDR2 FQNEAQ (reference sequence). The CDR3 consists of 14 residues. As DNA, the CDR3 is TGTGCCAGCAGCTCGTGGACAGAGAAAGAGACCCAGTACTTC. Amino acid sequence: CASSSWTEKETQYF.

This rearrangement joins TRBV30 to TRBJ1-4, with D uncertain. With 2 bases removed from V and 4 bases from J, the gap between germline ends came to 11 bases. CDR1 GTSNPN and CDR2 SVGIG come from the germline V gene (reference sequence). The length of the CDR3 is 14 residues. Here the CDR3 DNA reads TGTGCCTGGAGTCCGGTCCGAAGTAATGAAAAACTGTTTTTT. Amino acid sequence: CAWSPVRSNEKLFF.

The chain uses TRBV3-1 (or the pseudogene TRBV3-2) and TRBJ1-6; D remains unclear. The CDR3 runs 15 residues. CDR1 is LGHDT, CDR2 YNNKEL, per germline (reference sequence). Trimming took off 5 bases at V and 7 bases at J, with 15 bases between the two ends. The CDR3 here is CASSSNPAGNSPLHF. The CDR3 coding sequence is TGTGCCAGCAGCTCAAATCCCGCGGGGAATTCACCCCTCCACTTT.

About this clone itself: This sample also contains other DNA sequences that code for the same CDR3. V is TRBV5-1 and J is TRBJ2-2, with D unclear. V was trimmed by 4 bases and J by 4 bases, leaving 8 bases between them. Germline CDR1 SGHRS, CDR2 YFSETQ. The CDR3 has 13 residues. The CDR3 loop is CASSLTSTGELFF. CDR3 nucleotide sequence: TGCGCCAGCAGCCTAACGAGCACCGGGGAGCTGTTTTTT.

Details on this clone: One end of the junction varies from germline; a read error may be responsible. The CDR3 region is CASSQEFPGQGVPF. The CDR3 nucleotides read TGTGCCAGCAGCCAAGAATTTCCGGGACAGGGGGTCCCCTTC. V is TRBV4-2 and J is TRBJ1-2; 11 bases fit TRBD1. The CDR3 runs to 14 residues. CDR1 is LGHNA and CDR2 is YNFKEQ in the germline V gene.